This TCR beta chain was obtained from a study of PD-L1 blockade in urothelial cancer. Study context: Male sex and bladder-origin urothelial cancer characterized most of the roughly 29 patients. The authors examined blood 3 weeks (second dose) and 6 weeks after treatment start.

The protocol was immunoSEQ multiplex PCR, while the TCRdb copy is restricted to in-frame clones and leaves out a portion. The table has tens of thousands of clones, about 72% seen once. Trimming cost V 1 base and J 9 bases, with 13 bases left between them. This CDR3 contains 13 residues. Germline CDR1 reads SGHTA; CDR2 reads FQGNSA. This specimen consisted of PBMCs, obtained around atezolizumab (anti-PD-L1) treatment. The chain joins TRBV7-2 to TRBJ2-7; D ambiguous. The receptor's source is an older man with urothelial cancer. The CDR3: CASSLDPLLGQYF. The CDR3 DNA reads TGTGCCAGCAGCTTAGACCCACTACTTGGGCAGTACTTC.